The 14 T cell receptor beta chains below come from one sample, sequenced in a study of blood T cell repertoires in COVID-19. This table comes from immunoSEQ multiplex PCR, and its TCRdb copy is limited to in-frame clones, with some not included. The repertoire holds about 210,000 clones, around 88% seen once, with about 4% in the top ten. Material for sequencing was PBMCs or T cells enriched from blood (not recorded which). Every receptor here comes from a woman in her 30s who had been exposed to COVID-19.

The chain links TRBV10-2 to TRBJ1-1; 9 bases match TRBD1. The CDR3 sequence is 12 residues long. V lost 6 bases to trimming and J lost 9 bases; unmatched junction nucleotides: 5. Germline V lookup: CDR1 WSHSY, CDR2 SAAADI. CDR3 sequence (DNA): TGCGCCAGCAGCCCCGGACAGGGGAAAGCTTTCTTT. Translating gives CASSPGQGKAFF.

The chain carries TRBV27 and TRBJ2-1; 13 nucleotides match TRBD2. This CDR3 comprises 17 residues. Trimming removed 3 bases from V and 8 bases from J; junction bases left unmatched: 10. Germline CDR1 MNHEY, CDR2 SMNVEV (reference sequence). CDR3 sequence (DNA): TGTGCCAGCAGTTTGCTAACTAGCGGGGGGGCCCGGGATGAGCAGTTCTTC. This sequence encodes CASSLLTSGGARDEQFF.

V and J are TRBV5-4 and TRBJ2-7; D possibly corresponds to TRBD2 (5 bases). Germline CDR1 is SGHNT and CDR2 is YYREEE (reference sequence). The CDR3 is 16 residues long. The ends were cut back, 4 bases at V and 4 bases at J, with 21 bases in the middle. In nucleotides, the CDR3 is TGTGCCAGCAGCACACAAAACAGTCGAGGGCCTTACGAGCAGTACTTC. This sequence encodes CASSTQNSRGPYEQYF.

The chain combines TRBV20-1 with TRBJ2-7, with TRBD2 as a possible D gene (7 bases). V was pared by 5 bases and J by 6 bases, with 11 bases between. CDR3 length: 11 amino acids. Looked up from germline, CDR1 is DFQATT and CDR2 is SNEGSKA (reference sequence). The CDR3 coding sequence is TGCAGTGCTCAAGGGGGGGTCGAGCAGTACTTC. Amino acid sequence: CSAQGGVEQYF.

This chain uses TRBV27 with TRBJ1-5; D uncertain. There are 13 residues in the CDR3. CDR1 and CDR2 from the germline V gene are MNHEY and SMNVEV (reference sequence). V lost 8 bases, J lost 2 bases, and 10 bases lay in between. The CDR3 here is CASGSTGNQPQHF. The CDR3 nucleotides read TGTGCCAGCGGCTCAACAGGCAATCAGCCCCAGCATTTT.

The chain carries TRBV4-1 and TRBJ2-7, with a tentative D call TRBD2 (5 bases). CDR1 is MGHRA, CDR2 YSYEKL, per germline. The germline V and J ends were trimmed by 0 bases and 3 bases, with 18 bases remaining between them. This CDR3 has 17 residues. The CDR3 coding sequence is TGCGCCAGCAGCCAAGATGGTTTCGGGGTGGGTCTCTACGAGCAGTACTTC. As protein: CASSQDGFGVGLYEQYF.

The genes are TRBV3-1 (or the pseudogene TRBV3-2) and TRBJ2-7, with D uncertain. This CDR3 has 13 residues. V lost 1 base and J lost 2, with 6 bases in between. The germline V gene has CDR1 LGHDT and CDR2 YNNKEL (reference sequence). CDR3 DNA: TGTGCCAGCAGCCAAGGCGGAACCTACGAGCAGTACTTC. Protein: CASSQGGTYEQYF.

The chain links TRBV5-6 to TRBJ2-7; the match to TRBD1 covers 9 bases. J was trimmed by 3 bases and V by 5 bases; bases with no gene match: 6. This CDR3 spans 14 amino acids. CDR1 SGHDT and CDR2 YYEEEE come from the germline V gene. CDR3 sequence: CASRPSGQGYEQYF. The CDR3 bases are TGTGCCAGCAGGCCGTCGGGACAGGGCTACGAGCAGTACTTC.

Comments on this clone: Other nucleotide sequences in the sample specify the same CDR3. The CDR3, as DNA: TGCAGCGTTGACAGGAACACTGAAGCTTTCTTT. This translates into CSVDRNTEAFF. V and J are TRBV29-1 and TRBJ1-1; unclear D gene. CDR1 and CDR2 (germline): SQVTM, ANQGSEA. CDR3 length: 11 residues. Trimming removed 3 bases from V and 1 base from J, with 3 bases in between.

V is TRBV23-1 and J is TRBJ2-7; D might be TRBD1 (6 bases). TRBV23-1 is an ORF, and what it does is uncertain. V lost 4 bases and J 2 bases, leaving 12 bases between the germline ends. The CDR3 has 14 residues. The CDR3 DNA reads TGCGCCAGCAGTCTAGGGACACCTGCCTACGAGCAGTACTTC. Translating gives CASSLGTPAYEQYF.

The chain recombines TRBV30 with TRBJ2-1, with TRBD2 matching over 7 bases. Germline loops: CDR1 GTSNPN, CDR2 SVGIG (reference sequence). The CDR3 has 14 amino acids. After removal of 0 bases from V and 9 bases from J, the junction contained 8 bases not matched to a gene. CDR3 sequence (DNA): TGTGCCTGGAGTGTACTTGGGGGAGGGAGTGAGCAGTTCTTC. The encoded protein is CAWSVLGGGSEQFF.

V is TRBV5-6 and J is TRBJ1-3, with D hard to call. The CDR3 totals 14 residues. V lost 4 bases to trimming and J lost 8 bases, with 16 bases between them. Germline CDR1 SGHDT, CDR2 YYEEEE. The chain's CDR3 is CASSPGQVGDTIYF. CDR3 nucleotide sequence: TGTGCCAGCAGCCCTGGCCAGGTCGGGGACACCATATATTTT.

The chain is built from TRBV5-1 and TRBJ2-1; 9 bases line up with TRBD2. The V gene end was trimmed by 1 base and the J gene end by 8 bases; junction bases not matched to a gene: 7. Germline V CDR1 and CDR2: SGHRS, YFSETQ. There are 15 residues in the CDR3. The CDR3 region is CASSLPGTSHDEQFF. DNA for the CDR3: TGCGCCAGCAGCTTGCCCGGGACTAGCCATGATGAGCAGTTCTTC. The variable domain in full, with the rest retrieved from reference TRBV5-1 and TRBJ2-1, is KAGVTQTPRYLIKTRGQQVTLSCSPISGHRSVSWYQQTPGQGLQFLFEYFSETQRNKGNFPGRFSGRQFSNSRSEMNVSTLELGDSALYLCASSLPGTSHDEQFFGPGTRLTVL.

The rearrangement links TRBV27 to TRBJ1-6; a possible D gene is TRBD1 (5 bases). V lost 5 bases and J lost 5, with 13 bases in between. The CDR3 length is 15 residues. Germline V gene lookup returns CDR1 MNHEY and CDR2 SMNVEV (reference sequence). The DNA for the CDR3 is TGTGCCAGCAGTCGGTCAGGGCTTAATAATTCACCCCTCCACTTT. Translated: CASSRSGLNNSPLHF.